This T cell receptor beta chain comes out of a study of T-cell memory formation after mild COVID-19. TCRdb recomputed calls from the 5' RACE reads with MiXCR, one row per CDR3 protein. The table lists about 200,000 distinct CDR3 sequences, over 9.5% of them singletons. With 4 bases removed from V and 3 bases from J, the gap between germline ends came to 10 bases. Germline V gene sequence: CDR1 SEHNR, CDR2 FQNEAQ (reference sequence). CDR3 length: 14 amino acids. The sample was PBMCs or a T cell subset sorted from them (not recorded which). The chain joins TRBV7-9 to TRBJ1-5, with a possible D match to TRBD1 (5 bases). The receptor comes from a man aged 18 to 30 who had mild COVID-19 (a few samples of this study predate the infection). Cell type and time point are not known. CDR3 in DNA: TGTGCCAGCAGCTCGGGACGCAACAATCAGCCCCAGCATTTT. Translating gives CASSSGRNNQPQHF.